A selection of T cell receptor beta chains follows, all from one sample in a study of T cell responses to AZD1222 COVID-19 vaccine. The repertoire was sequenced with immunoSEQ multiplex PCR; TCRdb's copy has only in-frame clones and lacks some. The sample records 150,000 to 200,000 clones, approximately 94% being singletons. Here the sequenced sample was peripheral blood, taken 28 days after the second AZD1222 dose. Every receptor here comes from an adult who received the AZD1222 COVID-19 vaccine. Both conserved end residues are part of each CDR3. The order of the fields is V gene, J gene, CDR3 protein.

>TRBV3-1/TRBV3-2|TRBJ1-4
CASSNDRADEKLFF
>TRBV20-1|TRBJ2-7
CSASWGYEQYF
>TRBV10-2|TRBJ1-2
CASTEGGLGGDYGYTF
>TRBV29-1|TRBJ2-7
CSVEDPAFSYEQYF
>TRBV30|TRBJ2-1
CAWSSGSEQFF
>TRBV7-6|TRBJ2-1
CASSLPSGSTYNEQFF
>TRBV29-1|TRBJ1-2
CSVEVRAVSYGYTF
>TRBV5-1|TRBJ1-1
CASSRQASNTEAFF
>TRBV6-2/TRBV6-3|TRBJ2-6
CASSLGQGAFGANVLTF
>TRBV2|TRBJ2-7
CASLSFPYEQYF
>TRBV2|TRBJ2-7
CASSGMRGESSYEQYF
>TRBV19|TRBJ2-5
CASRGQGGETQYF
>TRBV24-1|TRBJ1-2
CATSDFGQNYGYTF
>TRBV4-2|TRBJ2-5
CASSLDGETQYF
>TRBV28|TRBJ1-1
CATPRQENTEAFF
>TRBV30|TRBJ1-1
CAWVRGSHTEAFF
>TRBV4-3|TRBJ2-2
CASSRNRGGTGELFF
>TRBV12-5|TRBJ2-7
CASGFLDRHEQYF
>TRBV4-1|TRBJ2-3
CASSQRLGTDTQYF
>TRBV19|TRBJ1-2
CASSFRTGGNYGYTF
>TRBV29-1|TRBJ2-7
CSVEGVRSYEQYF
>TRBV6-6|TRBJ1-2
CASSYNGAGYTF
>TRBV7-9|TRBJ2-7
CASSQGQESYEQYF
>TRBV20-1|TRBJ1-1
CSQMGNTEAFF
>TRBV3-1/TRBV3-2|TRBJ2-7
CASSLDRSPYEQYF
>TRBV20-1|TRBJ2-7
CSARQPYEQYF
>TRBV19|TRBJ1-1
CASSMAWGGKYTEAFF
>TRBV6-5|TRBJ1-2
CASSYRRFDGYTF
>TRBV30|TRBJ2-7
CAWSVRGVSYEQYF
>TRBV19|TRBJ1-4
CASSAVRGVDEKLFF
>TRBV10-1|TRBJ1-1
CASRQTGGTEAFF
>TRBV5-1|TRBJ2-3
CASSNGVTDTQYF
>TRBV19|TRBJ2-3
CASSISSADTQYF
>TRBV6-5|TRBJ2-7
CASSYGLETYEQYF
>TRBV12-5|TRBJ2-1
CASGRTGLTYNEQFF
>TRBV13|TRBJ2-3
CASSLAGLAADTQYF
>TRBV27|TRBJ2-7
CASSLSRTVKIEQYF
>TRBV13|TRBJ2-1
CASSASGGPLNEQFF
>TRBV4-2|TRBJ2-7
CASSQDLGEAYEQYF
>TRBV6-6|TRBJ2-5
CASTARRQETQYF
>TRBV7-2|TRBJ2-7
CASSLDWGFDEQYF
>TRBV4-2|TRBJ1-5
CASSQDSHNQPQHF
>TRBV19|TRBJ2-7
CASRQSLAASYEQYF
>TRBV2|TRBJ2-7
CASSESSGSSYEQYF
>TRBV4-3|TRBJ1-4
CASSQKTGTGWEKLFF
>TRBV18|TRBJ1-5
CASSPRPANQPQHF
>TRBV4-1|TRBJ1-2
CASSQDGTGRGYTF
>TRBV28|TRBJ2-7
CASSFKRYTYEQYF
>TRBV4-1|TRBJ1-1
CASSQDPSGPNTEAFF
>TRBV5-6|TRBJ1-4
CASSFSSGGFYEKLFF
>TRBV3-1/TRBV3-2|TRBJ1-2
CASSTRDRHNYGYTF
>TRBV10-3|TRBJ1-3
CAISESSGAGNTIYF
>TRBV7-2|TRBJ1-2
CASSLVGGYGGYTF
>TRBV5-6|TRBJ1-2
CASRLLQYRETGRNYGYTF
>TRBV7-2|TRBJ2-7
CASSSTNGAAYEQYF
>TRBV9|TRBJ2-7
CASSPQQTDYEQYF